This record looks at one T cell receptor (beta chain) sequence and its context. Its matching antigen is unknown. These data originate in a study of beta chain features in type 1 diabetes. General study points: Insertion counts at VDJ junctions were lower in type 1 diabetes patients, who also showed more deletions there. TCRB CDR3s were moderately but significantly shorter in Type 1 diabetes patients in all four CD4+ subsets.

Via CD45RO/CCR7/CD25/CD127/CD95/CD27, cells of the CD4+ naive, central memory, regulatory and stem cell-like memory subsets were sorted. The CDR3 contains 19 residues. CDR1 is SEHNR and CDR2 is FQNEAQ in the germline V gene (reference sequence). The ends lost 5 bases at V and 1 base at J; junction bases unmatched: 15. Isolated RNA was reverse transcribed in full, so expressed TCRB transcripts were sequenced. TCRdb's table, derived via immunoSEQ multiplex PCR, lists solely in-frame clones and lacks some. The sample includes roughly 340,000 clones, over 9.5% seen only once; the top ten take about 0.01%.

This sequence originates from a woman between 18 and 29 years old with type 1 diabetes. Sequencing was performed on naive CD4+ T cells from blood. The gene calls are TRBV7-9 and TRBJ2-3; 10 bases align to TRBD2. The CDR3 region is CASSPRIRLAGGGTDTQYF. The CDR3 DNA reads TGTGCCAGCAGCCCGAGGATAAGACTAGCGGGTGGAGGCACAGATACGCAGTATTTT.